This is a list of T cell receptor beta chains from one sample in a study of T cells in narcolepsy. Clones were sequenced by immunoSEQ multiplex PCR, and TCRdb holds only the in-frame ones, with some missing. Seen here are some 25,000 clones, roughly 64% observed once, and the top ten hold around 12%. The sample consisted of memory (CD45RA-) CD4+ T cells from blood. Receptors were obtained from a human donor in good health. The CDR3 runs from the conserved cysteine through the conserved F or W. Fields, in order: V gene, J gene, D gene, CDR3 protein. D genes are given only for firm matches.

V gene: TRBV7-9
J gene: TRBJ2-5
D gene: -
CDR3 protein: CASSPRTGETQYF

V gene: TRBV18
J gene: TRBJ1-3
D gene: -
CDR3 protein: CASSPSGGRGNTIYF

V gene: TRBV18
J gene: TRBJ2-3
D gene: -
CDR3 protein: CASSPHGGQTDTQYF

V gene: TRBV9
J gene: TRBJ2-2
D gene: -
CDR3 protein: CASSVSAGNTGELFF

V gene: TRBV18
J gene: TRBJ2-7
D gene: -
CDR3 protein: CASSPSTRQYYEQYF

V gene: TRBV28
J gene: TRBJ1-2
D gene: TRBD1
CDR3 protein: CASSTPGTDKTYGYTF

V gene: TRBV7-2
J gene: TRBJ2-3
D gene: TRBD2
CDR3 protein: CASSVSGGSTDTQYF

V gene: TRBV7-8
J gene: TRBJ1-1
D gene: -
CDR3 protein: CASSGQPNTEAFF

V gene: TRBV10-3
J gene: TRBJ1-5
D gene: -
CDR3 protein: CAISEGQINQPQHF

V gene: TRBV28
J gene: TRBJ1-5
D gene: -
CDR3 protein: CASNPGGPSNQPQHF

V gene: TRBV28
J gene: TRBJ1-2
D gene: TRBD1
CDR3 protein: CASSPYGTGENYGYTF

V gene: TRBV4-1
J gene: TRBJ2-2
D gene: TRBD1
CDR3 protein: CASSQDSDGQGPNTGELFF

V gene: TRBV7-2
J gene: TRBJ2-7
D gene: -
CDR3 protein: CASSLARWGSTYEQYF

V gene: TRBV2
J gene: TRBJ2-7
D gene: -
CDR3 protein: CASSYSSYEQYF

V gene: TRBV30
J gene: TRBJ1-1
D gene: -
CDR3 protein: CAWRPILNTEAFF

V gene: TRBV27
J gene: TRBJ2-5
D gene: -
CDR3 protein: CASSRGHYQETQYF

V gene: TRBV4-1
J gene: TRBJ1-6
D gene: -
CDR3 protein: CASSQEESQSGAFYNSPLHF

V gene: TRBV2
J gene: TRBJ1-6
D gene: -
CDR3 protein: CASGPRRSSSPLHF

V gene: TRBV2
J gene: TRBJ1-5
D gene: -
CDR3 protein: CASVRIHNQPQHF

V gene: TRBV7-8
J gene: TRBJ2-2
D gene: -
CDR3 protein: CASSPFRTGELFF

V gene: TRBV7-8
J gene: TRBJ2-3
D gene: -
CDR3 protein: CASSLQLDTQYF

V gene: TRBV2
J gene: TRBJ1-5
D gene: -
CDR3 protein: CASSGEVGGQPQHF

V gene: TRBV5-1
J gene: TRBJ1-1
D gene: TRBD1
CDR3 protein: CASSLGDRRTEAFF

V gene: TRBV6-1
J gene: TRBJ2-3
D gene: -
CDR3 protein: CASSEEKIGSYTDTQYF

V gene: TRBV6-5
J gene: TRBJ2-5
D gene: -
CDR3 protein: CATTAVQTQYF

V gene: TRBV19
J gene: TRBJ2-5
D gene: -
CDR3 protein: CASSPDYQRETQYF

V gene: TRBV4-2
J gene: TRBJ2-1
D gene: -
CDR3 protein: CASSPLLGGTGEQFF

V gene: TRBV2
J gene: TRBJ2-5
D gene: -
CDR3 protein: CASSQQIETQYF

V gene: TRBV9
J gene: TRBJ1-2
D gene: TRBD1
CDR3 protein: CASSGQTGVFGYTF

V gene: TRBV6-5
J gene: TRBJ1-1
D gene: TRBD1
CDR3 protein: CASSYEGFEGAVEAFF

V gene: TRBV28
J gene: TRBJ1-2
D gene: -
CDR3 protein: CASSLSDDYGYTF

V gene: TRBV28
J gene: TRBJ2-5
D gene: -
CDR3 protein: CASSFVDGLEQYF

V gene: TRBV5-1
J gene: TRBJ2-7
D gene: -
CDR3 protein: CASSRRADSYEQYF